The 2 T cell receptor beta chains reported below all come from one sample, sequenced in a study of T cells after yellow fever vaccination. TCRdb passed the 5' RACE reads through MiXCR, listing each CDR3 protein once. In the table there are a few hundred thousand distinct CDR3 sequences, roughly 3.5% of which are singletons. This sample comprised PBMCs, obtained 15 days after the yellow fever booster vaccination. The receptors shown here come from a man younger than 35 who received the YFV17D yellow fever vaccine.

This clonotype was seen repeatedly, ten times or more. CDR3 residues: CASSLEVNNEQFF. Written as DNA, the CDR3 is TGCGCCAGCAGCTTGGAGGTGAACAATGAGCAGTTCTTC. The chain employs TRBV5-1 and TRBJ2-1; D call uncertain. Germline CDR1 and CDR2: SGHRS and YFSETQ. This CDR3 contains 13 residues. V shed 0 bases and J shed 5 bases, with 6 bases lying between them.

Ten or more counts support this clonotype. J is TRBJ1-3 and V is TRBV9, with D possibly TRBD1 on 6 matching bases. Trimming cost V 4 bases and J 2 bases, with 10 bases left between them. The CDR3 has 14 residues. Looked up from germline, CDR1 is SGDLS and CDR2 is YYNGEE. CDR3 DNA: TGTGCCAGCAGCCAACAGGGTACTGGAAACACCATATATTTT. This sequence encodes CASSQQGTGNTIYF.